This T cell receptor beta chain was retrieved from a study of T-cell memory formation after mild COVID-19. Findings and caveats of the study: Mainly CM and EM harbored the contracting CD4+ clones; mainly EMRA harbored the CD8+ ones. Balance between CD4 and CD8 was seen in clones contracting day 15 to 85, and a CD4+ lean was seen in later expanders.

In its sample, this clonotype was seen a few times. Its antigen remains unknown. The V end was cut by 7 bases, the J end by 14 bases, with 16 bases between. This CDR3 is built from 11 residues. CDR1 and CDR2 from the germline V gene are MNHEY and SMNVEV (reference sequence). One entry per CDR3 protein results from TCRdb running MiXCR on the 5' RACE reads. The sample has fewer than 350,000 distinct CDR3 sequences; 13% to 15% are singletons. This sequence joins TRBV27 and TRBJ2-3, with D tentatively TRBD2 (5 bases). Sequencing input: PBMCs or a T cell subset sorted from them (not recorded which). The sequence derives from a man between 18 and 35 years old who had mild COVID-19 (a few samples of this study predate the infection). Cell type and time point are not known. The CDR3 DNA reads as TGTGCCAGCACCCCTAGCAGGAGTAGGTATTTT. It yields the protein CASTPSRSRYF.